This T cell receptor beta chain came from a study of blood T cell repertoires in COVID-19. In the study's own analysis: For nucleated cells, counts were estimated from reference gene primer amplification. Only in-frame clones appear in the TCRdb table, and some are missing; sequencing was by immunoSEQ multiplex PCR. The DNA gave D and trimming, while V, J and clone size come from that table. The sample has some 83,000 clones, approximately 80% seen once. Germline assignment: CDR1 SGHNT and CDR2 YYREEE (reference sequence). The CDR3 runs 15 residues. The ends were cut back, 0 bases at V and 5 bases at J, with 14 bases in the middle.

The J gene is TRBJ1-1, the V gene TRBV5-4; D perhaps matches TRBD1 (6 bases). The origin of this receptor is a man aged 50-59 years with acute or convalescent COVID-19. Sequencing was done on a sample of peripheral blood. DNA for the CDR3: TGTGCCAGCAGCTTGGAGGGCAGGGGAGGGACTGAAGCTTTCTTT. Amino acids: CASSLEGRGGTEAFF. The whole variable domain, filled in from reference TRBV5-4 and TRBJ1-1, reads ETGVTQSPTHLIKTRGQQVTLRCSSQSGHNTVSWYQQALGQGPQFIFQYYREEENGRGNFPPRFSGLQFPNYSSELNVNALELDDSALYLCASSLEGRGGTEAFFGQGTRLTVV.